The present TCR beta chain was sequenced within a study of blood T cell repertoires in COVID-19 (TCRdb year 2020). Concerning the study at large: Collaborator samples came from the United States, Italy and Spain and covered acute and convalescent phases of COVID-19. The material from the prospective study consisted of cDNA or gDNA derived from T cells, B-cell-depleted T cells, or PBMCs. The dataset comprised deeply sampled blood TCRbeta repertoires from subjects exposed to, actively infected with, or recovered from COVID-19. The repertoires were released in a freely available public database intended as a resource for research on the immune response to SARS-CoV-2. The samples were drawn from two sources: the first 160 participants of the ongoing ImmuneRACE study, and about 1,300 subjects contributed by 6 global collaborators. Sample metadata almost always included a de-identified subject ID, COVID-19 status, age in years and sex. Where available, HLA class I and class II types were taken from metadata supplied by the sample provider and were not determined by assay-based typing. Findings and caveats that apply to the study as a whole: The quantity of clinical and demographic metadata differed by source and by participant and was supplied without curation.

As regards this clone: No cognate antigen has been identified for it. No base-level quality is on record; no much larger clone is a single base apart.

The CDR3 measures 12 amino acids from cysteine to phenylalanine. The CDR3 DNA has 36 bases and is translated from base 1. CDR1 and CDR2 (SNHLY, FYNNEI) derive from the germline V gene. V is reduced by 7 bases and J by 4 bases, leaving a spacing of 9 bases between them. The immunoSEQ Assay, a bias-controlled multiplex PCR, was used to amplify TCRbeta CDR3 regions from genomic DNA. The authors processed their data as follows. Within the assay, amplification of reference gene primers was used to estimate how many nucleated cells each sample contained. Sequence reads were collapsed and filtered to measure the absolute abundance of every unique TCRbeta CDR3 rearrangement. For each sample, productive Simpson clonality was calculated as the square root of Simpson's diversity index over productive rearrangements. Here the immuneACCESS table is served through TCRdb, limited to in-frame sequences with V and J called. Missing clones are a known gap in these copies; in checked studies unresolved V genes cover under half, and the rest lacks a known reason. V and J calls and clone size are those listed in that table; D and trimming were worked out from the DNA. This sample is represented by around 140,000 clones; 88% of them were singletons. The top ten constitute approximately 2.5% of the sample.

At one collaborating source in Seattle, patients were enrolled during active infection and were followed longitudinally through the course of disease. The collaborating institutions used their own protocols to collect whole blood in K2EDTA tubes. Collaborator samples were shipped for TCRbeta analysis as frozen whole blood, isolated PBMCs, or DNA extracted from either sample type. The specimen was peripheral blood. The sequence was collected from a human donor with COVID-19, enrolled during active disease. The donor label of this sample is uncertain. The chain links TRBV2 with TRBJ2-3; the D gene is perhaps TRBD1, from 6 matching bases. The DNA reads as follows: TGTGCCAGCAAACAGGGATCAGATACGCAGTATTTT. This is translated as CASKQGSDTQYF.